Listed here is a single T cell receptor beta chain. The antigen is not known. The junction and the germline gene differ at one end; a read error may be behind it. Selected positively for CCR7 and CD45RO-negative, naive CD8 cells excluded terminally differentiated effector memory CD45RA+ cells. The data belong to a study of shared clonotypes between healthy human individuals. Overall study results and limits: Generation of non-shared clonotypes was less probable than generation of clonotypes shared by all four donors. Across four donors, naive CD4 shared roughly 5.2%, naive CD8 around 4%, memory CD4 2.3%, memory CD8 around 0.42%.

The protocol was immunoSEQ multiplex PCR, while the TCRdb copy is restricted to in-frame clones and leaves out a portion. The sample holds some 2.1 million clones, roughly 93% seen once. Input material: naive CD8+ T cells from PBMCs. This sequence was found in a man younger than 35 in good health. Some clones in this sample may be carry-over from other donors' samples.

CDR3 coding DNA: TGTGCCAGCGGCTTGTCCGGACAGGACAACGAGCAGTACTTC. This codes for CASGLSGQDNEQYF. V usage is TRBV11-2 and J usage is TRBJ2-7; 7 bases map to TRBD1. Germline V gives CDR1 SGHAT, CDR2 FQNNGV. The CDR3 consists of 14 residues.